The T cell receptor beta chain under discussion was sequenced for a study of T cells after posttransplantation cyclophosphamide. Libraries were prepared by immunoSEQ multiplex PCR; TCRdb keeps only in-frame clonotypes and omits some of them. The repertoire holds roughly 23,000 clones, with about 97% as singletons. The CDR3 spans 16 residues. V was trimmed by 0 bases and J by 0 bases, leaving 12 bases between them. The V gene's germline CDR1 is LGHNA and CDR2 YSLEER. The naive gate required viable CD3+CD4+ or CD3+CD8+ cells with CCR7+CD45RA+CD45RO-CD95-CD27+CD28+ phenotype. This clonotype was sampled from a man aged 45-65 years in good health, CMV-negative, and a related stem cell transplant donor. The sequenced sample was naive CD4+ T cells sorted from PBMCs. The genes are TRBV4-3 and TRBJ2-7; perhaps TRBD2 as D (6 bases). In nucleotides, the CDR3 is TGCGCCAGCAGCCAAGATTGGGACTGGAGCTCCTACGAGCAGTACTTC. Its translation: CASSQDWDWSSYEQYF.